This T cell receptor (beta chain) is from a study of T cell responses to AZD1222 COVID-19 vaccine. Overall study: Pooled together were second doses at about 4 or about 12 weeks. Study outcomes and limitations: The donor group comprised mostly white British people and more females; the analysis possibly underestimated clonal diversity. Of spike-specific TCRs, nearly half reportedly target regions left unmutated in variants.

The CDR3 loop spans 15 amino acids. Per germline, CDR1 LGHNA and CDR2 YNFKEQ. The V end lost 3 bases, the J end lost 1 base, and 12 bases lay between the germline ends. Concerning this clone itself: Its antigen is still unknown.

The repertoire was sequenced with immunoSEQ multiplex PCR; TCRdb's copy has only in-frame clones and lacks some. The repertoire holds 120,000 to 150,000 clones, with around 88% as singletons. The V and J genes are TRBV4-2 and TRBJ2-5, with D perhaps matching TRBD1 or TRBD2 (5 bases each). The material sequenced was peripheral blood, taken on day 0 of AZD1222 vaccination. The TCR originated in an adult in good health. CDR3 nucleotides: TGTGCCAGCAGCCAGTCTTCTGGGACCCAAGAGACCCAGTACTTC. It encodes CASSQSSGTQETQYF.